The 2 T cell receptor beta chains below all came from one sample that was sequenced in a study of blood T cells in healthy people across ages. A second PCR of 7 to 11 cycles used a sample-barcoded 5' primer and a J-beta primer mix. TCRdb processed the 5' RACE reads anew with MiXCR; each CDR3 protein has one entry. The sample holds over 1,200,000 distinct CDR3 sequences; approximately 60% are singletons and the top ten take approximately 7%. The sequencing sample was made of blood. The receptors were sampled from a man aged 18 to 29 in good health.

V gene TRBV29-1 combines with J gene TRBJ2-1; 8 nucleotides line up with TRBD1. The CDR3 is 13 residues long. V lost 7 bases and J lost 0; bases outside the gene matches: 2. The germline CDR1 and CDR2 sequences are SQVTM and ANQGSEA. Written as DNA, the CDR3 is TGCAGCGGCACAGGGGGCTCCTACAATGAGCAGTTCTTC. The encoded protein is CSGTGGSYNEQFF.

The chain uses TRBV3-1 and TRBJ2-3; D uncertain. This CDR3 contains 16 residues. Germline V CDR1 and CDR2: LGHDT, YNNKEL (reference sequence). The V gene lost 5 bases and the J gene lost 3 bases, with 18 bases spanning the gap. The DNA for the CDR3 is TGTGCCAGCAGCATAAACTTCCCCACATCTACAGATACGCAGTATTTT. This codes for CASSINFPTSTDTQYF.